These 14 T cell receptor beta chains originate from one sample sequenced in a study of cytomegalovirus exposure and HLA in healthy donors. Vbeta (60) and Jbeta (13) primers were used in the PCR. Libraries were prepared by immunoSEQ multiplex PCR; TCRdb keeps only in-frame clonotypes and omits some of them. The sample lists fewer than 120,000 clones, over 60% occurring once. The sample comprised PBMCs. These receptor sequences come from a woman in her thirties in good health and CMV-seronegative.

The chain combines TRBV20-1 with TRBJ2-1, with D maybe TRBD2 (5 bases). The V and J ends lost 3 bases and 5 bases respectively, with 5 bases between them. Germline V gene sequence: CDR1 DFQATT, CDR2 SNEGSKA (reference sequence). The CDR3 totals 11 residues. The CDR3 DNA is TGCAGTGCTAGGGAGGACAATGAGCAGTTCTTC. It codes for CSAREDNEQFF.

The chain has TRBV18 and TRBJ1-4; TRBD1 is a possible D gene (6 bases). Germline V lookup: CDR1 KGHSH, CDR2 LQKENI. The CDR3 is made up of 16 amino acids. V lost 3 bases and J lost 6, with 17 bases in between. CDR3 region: CASSPVTGLVDEKLFF. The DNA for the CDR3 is TGTGCCAGCTCACCTGTTACAGGGCTGGTCGATGAAAAACTGTTTTTT.

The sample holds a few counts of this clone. The CDR3: CSVEDRTSGNNEQFF. CDR3 nucleotide sequence: TGCAGCGTTGAAGACAGGACTAGCGGGAATAATGAGCAGTTCTTC. This chain joins TRBV29-1 and TRBJ2-1; TRBD2 matches 12 bases. The germline V gene has CDR1 SQVTM and CDR2 ANQGSEA. V lost 0 bases and J lost 7; bases outside the gene matches: 4. The CDR3 totals 15 residues.

CDR3: CASGNGTNYGYTF. The CDR3 region has the DNA TGTGCTAGTGGGAACGGTACTAACTATGGCTACACCTTC. V and J are TRBV12-5 and TRBJ1-2, with no clear D. The CDR3 has 13 amino acids. Germline CDR1 is LGHNT and CDR2 is FRNRAP. The ends were cut back, 6 bases at V and 0 bases at J, with 8 bases in the middle.

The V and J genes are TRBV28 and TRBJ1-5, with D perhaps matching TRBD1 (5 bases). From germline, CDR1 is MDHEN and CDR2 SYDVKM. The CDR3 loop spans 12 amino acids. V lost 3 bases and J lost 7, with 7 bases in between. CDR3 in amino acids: CASSLGHQPQHF. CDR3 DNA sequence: TGTGCCAGCAGTTTGGGGCACCAGCCCCAGCATTTT.

Here the CDR3 DNA reads TGCGCCAGCAGCGACCCGGCCCGGGAGGTTACAGATACGCAGTATTTT. It codes for CASSDPAREVTDTQYF. The chain joins TRBV4-1 to TRBJ2-3; TRBD2 agrees at 7 bases. J was trimmed by 3 bases and V by 5 bases; bases with no gene match: 11. There are 16 residues in the CDR3. Germline V lookup: CDR1 MGHRA, CDR2 YSYEKL.

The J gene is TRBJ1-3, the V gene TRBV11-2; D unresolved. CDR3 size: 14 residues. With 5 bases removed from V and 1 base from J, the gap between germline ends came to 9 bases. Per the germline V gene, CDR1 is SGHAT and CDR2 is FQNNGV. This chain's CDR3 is CASSVVSSGNTIYF. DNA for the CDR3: TGTGCCAGCAGCGTCGTGAGTTCTGGAAACACCATATATTTT.

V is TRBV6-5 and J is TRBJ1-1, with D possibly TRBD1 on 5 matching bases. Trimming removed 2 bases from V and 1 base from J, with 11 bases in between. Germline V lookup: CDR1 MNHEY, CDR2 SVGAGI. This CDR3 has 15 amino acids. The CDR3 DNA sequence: TGTGCCAGCAGTTACGGGCAGGGCCAGAACACTGAAGCTTTCTTT. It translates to CASSYGQGQNTEAFF.

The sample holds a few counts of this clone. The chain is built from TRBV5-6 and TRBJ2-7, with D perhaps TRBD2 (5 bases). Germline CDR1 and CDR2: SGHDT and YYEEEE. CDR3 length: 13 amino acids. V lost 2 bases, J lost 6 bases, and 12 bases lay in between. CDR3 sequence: CASSLIRGGEQYF. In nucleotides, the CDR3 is TGTGCCAGCAGCTTAATAAGAGGAGGCGAGCAGTACTTC.

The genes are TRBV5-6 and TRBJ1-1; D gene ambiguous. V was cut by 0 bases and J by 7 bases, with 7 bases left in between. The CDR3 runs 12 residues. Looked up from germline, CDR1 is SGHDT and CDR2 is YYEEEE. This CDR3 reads CASSLAAVEAFF. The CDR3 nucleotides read TGTGCCAGCAGCTTGGCGGCGGTTGAAGCTTTCTTT.

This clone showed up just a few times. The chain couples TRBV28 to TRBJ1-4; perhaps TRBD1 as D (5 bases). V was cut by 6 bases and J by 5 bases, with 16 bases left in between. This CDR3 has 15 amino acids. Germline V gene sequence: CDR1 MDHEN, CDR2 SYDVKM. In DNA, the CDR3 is TGTGCCAGCAGCCGAGACAGAGTAGAAAATGAAAAACTGTTTTTT. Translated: CASSRDRVENEKLFF.

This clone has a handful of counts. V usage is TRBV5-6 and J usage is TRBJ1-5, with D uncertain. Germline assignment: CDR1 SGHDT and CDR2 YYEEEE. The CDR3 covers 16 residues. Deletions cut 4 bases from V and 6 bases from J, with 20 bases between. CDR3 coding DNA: TGTGCCAGCAGCCTCGTTGATGAAAGAGGCCCTCAGCCCCAGCATTTT. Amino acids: CASSLVDERGPQPQHF.

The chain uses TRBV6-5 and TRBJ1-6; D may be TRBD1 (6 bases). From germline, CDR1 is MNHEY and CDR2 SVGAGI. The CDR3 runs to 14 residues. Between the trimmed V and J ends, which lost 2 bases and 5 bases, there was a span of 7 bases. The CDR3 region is CASSYDRNNSPLHF. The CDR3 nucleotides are TGTGCCAGCAGTTACGACAGGAATAATTCACCCCTCCACTTT.

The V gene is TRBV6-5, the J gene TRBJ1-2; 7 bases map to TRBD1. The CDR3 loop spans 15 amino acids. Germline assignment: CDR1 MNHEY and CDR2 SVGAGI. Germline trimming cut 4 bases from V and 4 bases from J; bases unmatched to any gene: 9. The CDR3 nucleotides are TGTGCCAGCAGTTTGGCTGGTTCAGGGGGCTATGGCTACACCTTC. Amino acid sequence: CASSLAGSGGYGYTF.